Sequencing of this T cell receptor beta chain was carried out in a study of blood T cell repertoires in COVID-19. For the study at large: From the United States, Italy and Spain came samples of acute and convalescent COVID-19.

The ends were cut back, 8 bases at V and 1 base at J, with 8 bases in the middle. The CDR3 spans 12 residues. TCRdb's table, derived via immunoSEQ multiplex PCR, lists solely in-frame clones and lacks some. The sample records roughly 50,000 clones, around 90% being singletons. The sequence was obtained from a man over 45 with active COVID-19. The J gene is TRBJ1-1, the V gene TRBV12-3 or TRBV12-4; D is unclear. The sample comprised peripheral blood. CDR3 nucleotide sequence: TGTGCCAGCGGCCTAGGGAACACTGAAGCTTTCTTT. This sequence encodes CASGLGNTEAFF.